This TCR beta chain was retrieved from a study of T cell responses to AZD1222 COVID-19 vaccine. General study results and limits: Regions left unmutated in variants are reportedly the target of nearly half of spike-specific TCRs.

The length of the CDR3 is 12 residues. V lost 6 bases and J 4 bases, leaving 9 bases between the germline ends. Germline assignment: CDR1 MNHNY and CDR2 SVGAGI (reference sequence). This clone was found once. Its antigen remains unknown. TCRdb's copy holds only in-frame clones and misses some; the assay was immunoSEQ multiplex PCR. Counted here are about 170,000 clones, approximately 88% occurring once; the ten biggest clones make up over 1%. This rearrangement joins TRBV6-6 to TRBJ1-1; no clear D. The sequence was collected from an adult who received the AZD1222 COVID-19 vaccine. The source was peripheral blood, collected 28 days after the second AZD1222 dose. The CDR3, as DNA: TGTGCCAGCAGACCGGAGTTCACTGAAGCTTTCTTT. This codes for CASRPEFTEAFF.